The sequence of this TCR beta chain was determined in a study of blood T cells in healthy people across ages. Primers used in a second PCR of roughly 7 to 12 cycles were a sample-barcoded 5' primer and a J-beta primer mix. TCRdb re-called the 5' RACE reads with MiXCR, one entry per CDR3 protein. Of hundreds of thousands of distinct CDR3 sequences listed, roughly half are singletons. The V and J ends lost 1 base and 2 bases respectively, with 12 bases between them. This CDR3 contains 15 residues. In germline, CDR1 is SGHVS, CDR2 FQNEAQ. The sample holds a few counts of this clonotype. The clonotype originates from a woman of 80 years or more in good health. This sequence joins TRBV7-8 and TRBJ2-7; D call uncertain. The sequencing input was blood. The CDR3 DNA reads as TGTGCCAGCAGCTTAGATAGCACCATAACCTACGAGCAGTACTTC. Its protein is CASSLDSTITYEQYF.